This entry features one T cell receptor (beta chain) sequence. The sample comes from a study of blood T cell repertoires in COVID-19. Study-wide context: The cDNA or gDNA used as material had been derived from T cells, B-cell-depleted T cells, or PBMCs.

The CDR3 has 14 residues. Trimming removed 1 base from V and 4 bases from J, with 7 bases in between. CDR1 is SEHNR, CDR2 FQNEAQ, per germline (reference sequence). Assay: immunoSEQ multiplex PCR; the TCRdb copy retains only in-frame clones and omits some. The sample lists hundreds of thousands of clones, almost 90% occurring once. Sequencing input: peripheral blood. This sequence was found in an elderly man with acute or convalescent COVID-19. The chain combines TRBV7-9 with TRBJ1-4; D gene unclear. The CDR3 loop is CASSLGGFNEKLFF. CDR3 sequence (DNA): TGTGCCAGCAGCTTAGGAGGTTTTAATGAAAAACTGTTTTTT.